Shown below are 7 T cell receptor beta chains from a single sample sequenced in a study of blood T cell repertoires in COVID-19. The data were produced by immunoSEQ multiplex PCR, yet TCRdb's version contains in-frame clones alone and is incomplete. The repertoire holds 300,000 or so clones, with around nine tenths as singletons. The sequenced sample consisted of PBMCs or T cells enriched from blood (not recorded which). Every receptor here comes from a woman aged 45-59 years who had been exposed to COVID-19.

There are a few counts of this clone. The chain couples TRBV5-1 to TRBJ1-1; the D is unclear. Germline-derived CDR1 and CDR2 are SGHRS and YFSETQ. This CDR3 spans 17 amino acids. V shed 0 bases and J shed 1 base, with 16 bases lying between them. For the CDR3, the DNA is TGCGCCAGCAGCTTGGCAGTCAGGCGATTTTCGAACACTGAAGCTTTCTTT. It is translated as CASSLAVRRFSNTEAFF.

The J gene is TRBJ2-3, the V gene TRBV18, with D perhaps TRBD1 (5 bases). CDR3 length equals 13 residues. From germline, CDR1 is KGHSH and CDR2 LQKENI. Trimming stripped 1 base from V and 6 bases from J, with 8 bases between. Written as DNA, the CDR3 is TGTGCCAGCTCACCACATCAGGGTGATACGCAGTATTTT. This encodes CASSPHQGDTQYF.

CDR3 sequence: CASSPQDRGRVGYTF. The CDR3 bases are TGTGCCAGCAGTCCCCAGGACAGGGGGAGGGTTGGCTACACCTTC. V usage is TRBV28 and J usage is TRBJ1-2; TRBD1 matches 10 bases. Germline V CDR1 and CDR2: MDHEN, SYDVKM. The CDR3 extends over 15 amino acids. V gave up 5 bases and J gave up 7 bases; unmatched junction bases: 10.

The rearrangement links TRBV5-1 to TRBJ1-2; D remains unclear. Germline CDR1 SGHRS, CDR2 YFSETQ. The CDR3 is made up of 13 amino acids. The ends were cut back, 5 bases at V and 8 bases at J, with 16 bases in the middle. The CDR3 DNA sequence: TGCGCCAGCAGGGAGGTTGGGAATCACGGCTACACCTTC. It specifies CASREVGNHGYTF.

The chain employs TRBV10-3 and TRBJ2-1; 8 bases match TRBD1. The V and J ends lost 4 bases and 10 bases, in that order; junction bases with no gene match: 9. The CDR3 spans 14 residues. Per germline, CDR1 ENHRY and CDR2 SYGVKD. CDR3 amino acids: CAISGPGQVPEQFF. The CDR3 coding sequence is TGTGCCATCAGTGGACCGGGACAGGTTCCCGAGCAGTTCTTC.

The sample holds one count of this clone. The chain joins TRBV5-8 to TRBJ2-5; perhaps TRBD1 as D (5 bases). Germline CDR1 is SGHTS and CDR2 is YDEGEE. This CDR3 comprises 14 residues. V was pared by 4 bases and J by 1 base, with 11 bases between. The CDR3 protein is CASSQKGAQETQYF. CDR3 coding DNA: TGTGCCAGCAGCCAAAAAGGGGCCCAAGAGACCCAGTACTTC.

The chain has TRBV4-2 and TRBJ1-4, with D perhaps TRBD1 (6 bases). Germline-derived CDR1 and CDR2 are LGHNA and YNFKEQ. CDR3 length: 15 residues. Trimming left V 2 bases short and J 2 bases short, with 9 bases between. As DNA, the CDR3 is TGTGCCAGCAGCCAAACAGGGTTGACTAATGAAAAACTGTTTTTT. Encoded protein: CASSQTGLTNEKLFF.